Sequencing of this TCR beta chain was carried out in a study of CD8 T cells in Susac syndrome. With random hexamers, roughly 0.45 to 1 ug RNA was reverse transcribed. immunoSEQ multiplex PCR amplified TCR beta CDR3 across 54 Vbeta, 13 Jbeta. TCRdb re-called the immunoSEQ multiplex PCR reads with MiXCR, one entry per CDR3 protein. The table has a few hundred thousand distinct CDR3 sequences, 75% to 90% seen once. TCR beta was sequenced from blood CD8+ and CD4+ T cells. Relapsing-remitting disease, either stable or active, was present in the multiple sclerosis controls, who were treatment-naive patients. The CD8+ and CD4+ T cells were negatively isolated, with the TEMRA cells enriched by FACS. CDR3 length: 11 amino acids. CDR1 is SQVTM and CDR2 is ANQGSEA in the germline V gene. V lost 7 bases, J lost 5 bases, and 11 bases lay in between.

Material for sequencing was CD8+ T cells from PBMCs. The receptor's source is a human donor with multiple sclerosis. The J gene is TRBJ1-2, the V gene TRBV29-1, with unresolved D. CDR3 in DNA: TGCAGCGCAGACGTTGTATATGGCTACACCTTC. Amino acid sequence: CSADVVYGYTF.